These T cell receptor beta chains were read from a single sample in a study of CD8 T cells in Susac syndrome. One entry per CDR3 protein, called by TCRdb with MiXCR from the immunoSEQ multiplex PCR reads. The sample consists of 250,000 to 300,000 distinct CDR3 sequences, about 85% of them appearing once. Specimen: CD8+ T cells from PBMCs. The receptors were sampled from a human donor with multiple sclerosis. Both conserved end residues are part of each CDR3. D genes are given only for firm matches. Not every row has a clone size; where given, it reads once, few, many or a size class.

>.|TRBV7-3|.|15|TRBJ2-7
TGTGCCAGCAGCCTTGAACCCCCGCCGACTGGCGAGCAGTACTTC
CASSLEPPPTGEQYF
>.|TRBV5-5|TRBD1|18|TRBJ2-1
TGTGCCAGCAGCTTCGACAGGGGATACGCAATTGAATACAATGAGCAGTTCTTC
CASSFDRGYAIEYNEQFF
>.|TRBV9|.|15|TRBJ2-3
TGTGCCAGCAACCCGAGAGGGAACAGCCCAGATACGCAGTATTTT
CASNPRGNSPDTQYF
>.|TRBV6-1|.|15|TRBJ1-2
TGTGCCAGCAGTGAAAACGTCCGCTTGGACTATGGCTACACCTTT
CASSENVRLDYGYTF
>.|TRBV19|.|14|TRBJ2-2
TGTGCCAGTGCACGACTGTTCAACACCGGGGAGCTGTTTTTT
CASARLFNTGELFF
>.|TRBV27|.|13|TRBJ1-5
TGTGCCAGCAGTTTATCGGAAAGCCAGCCCCAGCATTTT
CASSLSESQPQHF
>.|TRBV5-6|.|15|TRBJ2-7
TGTGCCAGCAGCTTGGGGTTCGTGGGGCAGAACGAGCAGTACTTC
CASSLGFVGQNEQYF
>.|TRBV9|.|14|TRBJ2-7
TGTGCCTGCAGCGTAGGAACAGGCATCTACGAGCAGTACTTC
CACSVGTGIYEQYF
>.|TRBV5-1|.|17|TRBJ1-2
TGCGCCAGCAGCTTGCGGAAGAGAGGGGCGAGGATCTATGGCTACACCTTC
CASSLRKRGARIYGYTF
>.|TRBV30|.|13|TRBJ1-1
TGTGCCTGGAGCCTCTACGCGTCCACTGAAGCTTTCTTT
CAWSLYASTEAFF
>.|TRBV12-3/TRBV12-4|TRBD2|15|TRBJ2-7
TGTGCCAGCAGTCCACTAGCGGGACGCTCCTACGAGCAGTACTTC
CASSPLAGRSYEQYF
>few|TRBV7-9|.|13|TRBJ2-5
TGTGCCAGCAGCTTGTACAGGCAAGAGACCCAGTACTTC
CASSLYRQETQYF
>.|TRBV6-1|TRBD1|15|TRBJ2-7
TGTGCCAGCTCGACTCTAGACAGGGGAACCTACGAGCAGTACTTC
CASSTLDRGTYEQYF
>.|TRBV13|.|14|TRBJ2-7
TGTGCCAGCAGCCGCAGGCTGGTGTTCTACGAGCAGTACTTC
CASSRRLVFYEQYF
>.|TRBV5-4|TRBD2|15|TRBJ2-3
TGTGCCAGCAGCCCCGGGACTAGAGGAAAAGATACGCAGTATTTT
CASSPGTRGKDTQYF
>few|TRBV10-3|TRBD2|16|TRBJ2-1
TGTGCCATCAGTGAGTTCGGGACTAGCATGTCAAATGAGCAGTTCTTC
CAISEFGTSMSNEQFF
>.|TRBV7-9|.|12|TRBJ2-2
TGTGCCAGCAGCTTAGACCCCGGGGAGCTGTTTTTT
CASSLDPGELFF
>.|TRBV27|.|11|TRBJ2-5
TGTGCCAGCAAGACAGGAGGGACCCAGTACTTC
CASKTGGTQYF
>.|TRBV6-5|.|14|TRBJ2-1
TGTGCCAGCAGTTGGGGGGTCTCCTACAATGAGCAGTTCTTC
CASSWGVSYNEQFF
>once|TRBV5-6|.|14|TRBJ2-7
TGTGCCAGCAGCTCCGGGGACGGATTCTACGAGCAGTACTTC
CASSSGDGFYEQYF
>.|TRBV2|TRBD1|18|TRBJ1-2
TGTGCCAGCAGTGAAGTGATCACAGGGGGCGAACGGGGCTATGGCTACACCTTC
CASSEVITGGERGYGYTF
>.|TRBV12-3/TRBV12-4|TRBD2|17|TRBJ2-3
TGTGCCATCTTCGGAGGAGCGGGAGGGCGGAACACAGATACGCAGTATTTT
CAIFGGAGGRNTDTQYF
>once|TRBV13|.|14|TRBJ1-1
TGTGCCAGCAGCGCCGGCGCCATGAACACTGAAGCTTTCTTT
CASSAGAMNTEAFF
>few|TRBV7-2|TRBD2|16|TRBJ2-4
TGTGCCAGCAGCCTAAAAGCGGGACCACCCAAAAACATTCAGTACTTC
CASSLKAGPPKNIQYF
>.|TRBV30|TRBD2|14|TRBJ2-7
TGTGCCTGGAGTAGGAGCGGGGGATACTACGAGCAGTACTTC
CAWSRSGGYYEQYF
>.|TRBV9|TRBD2|17|TRBJ2-4
TGTGCCAGCAGCGTATCGAAGCGGGAGGGCCCTCGAAACATTCAGTACTTC
CASSVSKREGPRNIQYF
>.|TRBV3-1|.|12|TRBJ2-3
TGTGCCAGCAGCCAAGATAAAGATACGCAGTATTTT
CASSQDKDTQYF
>.|TRBV28|.|12|TRBJ2-3
TGTGCCAGCAGTTTTGCCCCAGATACGCAGTATTTT
CASSFAPDTQYF
>.|TRBV27|TRBD2|16|TRBJ2-3
TGTGCCAGCAGTTTACTAGCGGGGAGTGAGACAGATACGCAGTATTTT
CASSLLAGSETDTQYF
>.|TRBV30|TRBD1|16|TRBJ2-7
TGTGCCTGGAACTCACCGGGACAGCTACACTCCTACGAGCAGTACTTC
CAWNSPGQLHSYEQYF
>.|TRBV28|.|12|TRBJ2-1
TGTGCCAGCAGTCCCCCGCGGTATGAGCAGTTCTTC
CASSPPRYEQFF
>.|TRBV25-1|TRBD2|17|TRBJ2-5
TGTGCCAGCAGTGAACCGAGACTAGCGGGAGAGGAAGAGACCCAGTACTTC
CASSEPRLAGEEETQYF
>.|TRBV20-1|TRBD1|14|TRBJ2-7
TGCAGTGCTAGACCCCGGGACAGCTCCTACGAGCAGTACTTC
CSARPRDSSYEQYF
>.|TRBV28|TRBD1|18|TRBJ1-2
TGTGCCAGCAGTTTCCCCACATTAAAACCTCCGGGACAGGATGGCTACACCTTC
CASSFPTLKPPGQDGYTF
>.|TRBV27|.|15|TRBJ1-2
TGTGCCAGCAGTTCCGTAGGACGGCTCAACTATGGCTACACCTTC
CASSSVGRLNYGYTF
>.|TRBV12-3/TRBV12-4|TRBD2|14|TRBJ2-2
TGTGCCAGCAGGCCTTCTAGCGGCCCAAGGGAGCTGTTTTTT
CASRPSSGPRELFF
>.|TRBV28|TRBD2|19|TRBJ2-3
TGTGCCAGCAGTTTTGGGCCTAGCGGGGATACCCTGTCTGGAGATACGCAGTATTTT
CASSFGPSGDTLSGDTQYF
>few|TRBV9|.|18|TRBJ2-5
TGTGCCAGCAGCGTTGACCCGGACGTTCAGCACGAAAGGGAGACCCAGTACTTC
CASSVDPDVQHERETQYF
>.|TRBV6-5|TRBD1|14|TRBJ2-3
TGTGCCAGCAATGGACAGGGGTGGGCAGATACGCAGTATTTT
CASNGQGWADTQYF
>.|TRBV29-1|.|14|TRBJ1-4
TGCAGCGTTGAGTCGGCAGGGGCTAATGAAAAACTGTTTTTT
CSVESAGANEKLFF
>.|TRBV20-1|TRBD1|13|TRBJ2-5
TGCAGTGCATGGACAGGGGACGAAGAGACCCAGTACTTC
CSAWTGDEETQYF
>.|TRBV7-9|.|16|TRBJ1-1
TGTGCCAGCAGCTTCGGGGGGACGGGTATGAACACTGAAGCTTTCTTT
CASSFGGTGMNTEAFF
>.|TRBV9|.|12|TRBJ2-6
TGTGCCAGCAGCGCTGGGGCCAACGTCCTGACTTTC
CASSAGANVLTF
>.|TRBV19|.|15|TRBJ2-1
TGTGCCAGTAGTATAGTCCCGGGAATGGTCAATGAGCAGTTCTTC
CASSIVPGMVNEQFF
>few|TRBV13|TRBD1|14|TRBJ2-5
TGTGCCAGCAGCCATCAGGGGGCCCAAGAGACCCAGTACTTC
CASSHQGAQETQYF
>.|TRBV15|.|15|TRBJ2-5
TGTGCCACCAGCGGAGACTGGGACCTTGGGGAGACCCAGTACTTC
CATSGDWDLGETQYF
>.|TRBV9|.|16|TRBJ2-2
TGTGCCAGCAGCGTAGCTACCGGACTGAGCGGCGGGGAGCTGTTTTTT
CASSVATGLSGGELFF
>.|TRBV7-8|TRBD2|16|TRBJ2-3
TGTGCCAGCAGCTTACGACTAGCGGGACGGTGGAATACGCAGTATTTT
CASSLRLAGRWNTQYF
>few|TRBV12-3/TRBV12-4|.|13|TRBJ2-7
TGTGCCAGCAGTTTGGCCAGGGGCTACGAGCAGTACTTC
CASSLARGYEQYF
>.|TRBV30|TRBD2|15|TRBJ2-3
TGTGCCTGGAGAAGCGGGAGGGATAACACAGATACGCAGTATTTT
CAWRSGRDNTDTQYF
>few|TRBV6-5|.|13|TRBJ2-7
TGTGCCAGCAGTTACTCGGCCGGGCTCGAGCAGTACTTC
CASSYSAGLEQYF
>.|TRBV9|.|14|TRBJ1-3
TGTGCCAGCACCCAGACAGGCTCTGGAGACACCATATATTTT
CASTQTGSGDTIYF
>.|TRBV29-1|.|13|TRBJ2-2
TGCAGCGTGTTGGAGGGGGACACCGGGGAGCTGTTTTTT
CSVLEGDTGELFF
>.|TRBV30|.|8|TRBJ2-7
TGTGCTTGGAGGGAGCAGTACTTC
CAWREQYF
>.|TRBV12-3/TRBV12-4|.|15|TRBJ2-2
TGTGCCAGCAGTTTCGGGAGCGGGCTTACCGGGGAGCTGTTTTTT
CASSFGSGLTGELFF